Below, 27 T cell receptor beta chains from the same sample are listed, as sequenced in a study of Ad26.COV2.S vaccination and SARS-CoV-2 variants. Described treatment: over 15 received Ad26.COV2.S at low or high dose, single or two shots; about five received placebo; per-sample allocation not given. Sampling happened 63 days after the first vaccine or placebo injection. TCRdb's table, derived via immunoSEQ multiplex PCR, lists solely in-frame clones and lacks some. The data hold 300,000 to 400,000 clones, with about 85% observed a single time. The sample in question was peripheral blood, obtained in a trial of Ad26.COV2.S vaccine versus placebo. The receptor set was obtained from a person between 18 and 60 years old who received the Ad26.COV2.S COVID-19 vaccine or a placebo.

The chain joins TRBV9 to TRBJ2-1, with 11 bases fitting TRBD2. Unmatched junction bases numbered 2, after V lost 2 bases and J lost 4 bases. Germline lookup yields CDR1 SGDLS and CDR2 YYNGEE. The CDR3 has 15 residues. CDR3 DNA sequence: TGTGCCAGCAGCGTCCTAGCGGGGGGTTACAATGAGCAGTTCTTC. Translation gives CASSVLAGGYNEQFF.

This clone has only one observation. Because it lacks the conserved phenylalanine or tryptophan at the end, this CDR3 is likely a read error. It is unclear where the CDR3 begins or ends on the DNA, so no DNA is shown, and the CDR3 is as TCRdb lists it. The rearrangement links TRBV6-2 or TRBV6-3 to TRBJ1-3. CDR1 MNHEY and CDR2 SVGEGT come from the germline V gene. The CDR3 spans 11 residues, counting both ends. CDR3 protein: CASSTEGPPVL.

This clone was detected only once. This rearrangement joins TRBV5-1 to TRBJ2-2, with D possibly matching TRBD1 (5 bases). The CDR3 extends over 14 amino acids. The V gene lost 0 bases and the J gene lost 10 bases, with 13 bases spanning the gap. Germline-derived CDR1 and CDR2 are SGHRS and YFSETQ. In DNA form, the CDR3 reads TGCGCCAGCAGCTTGGAGTCAGGGATGGTGGAGCTGTTTTTT. Protein: CASSLESGMVELFF. Together with reference TRBV5-1 and TRBJ2-2, the CDR3 gives the full variable domain: KAGVTQTPRYLIKTRGQQVTLSCSPISGHRSVSWYQQTPGQGLQFLFEYFSETQRNKGNFPGRFSGRQFSNSRSEMNVSTLELGDSALYLCASSLESGMVELFFGEGSRLTVL.

Comment on this clone: Other DNA sequences in this sample translate to the same CDR3. The chain links TRBV5-1 to TRBJ2-7; D not resolved. V gave up 0 bases and J gave up 0 bases, with 7 bases separating them. Germline V gene data show CDR1 as SGHRS and CDR2 as YFSETQ. The CDR3 runs 14 residues. The CDR3 bases are TGCGCCAGCAGCTTGGCCGGAGACTCCTACGAGCAGTACTTC. Its protein is CASSLAGDSYEQYF.

DNA of the CDR3: TGTGCCTGGAGTGTACTAGTGAACACTGAAGCTTTCTTT. This sequence encodes CAWSVLVNTEAFF. The chain links TRBV30 to TRBJ1-1; D unresolved. From germline, CDR1 is GTSNPN and CDR2 SVGIG (reference sequence). V was pared by 0 bases and J by 0 bases, with 5 bases between. CDR3 size: 13 residues.

The V call is TRBV6-2 or TRBV6-3, the J call TRBJ2-1, with 8 bases lining up with TRBD2. The CDR3 runs to 15 residues. V shed 3 bases and J 2 bases; nucleotides not matched to a gene: 3. Looked up from germline, CDR1 is MNHEY and CDR2 is SVGEGT. In nucleotides, the CDR3 is TGTGCCAGCAGTTATAGCGGGGAAACCTACAATGAGCAGTTCTTC. It translates to CASSYSGETYNEQFF.

This chain joins TRBV4-3 and TRBJ1-4, with D hard to call. The CDR3 spans 13 residues. The V gene lost 6 bases and the J gene lost 6 bases, with 11 bases spanning the gap. Germline values: CDR1 LGHNA, CDR2 YSLEER. CDR3 DNA: TGCGCCAGCAGTCGGTGGGTTGATGAAAAACTGTTTTTT. This encodes CASSRWVDEKLFF.

This chain links TRBV27 with TRBJ2-3, with D possibly being TRBD2 (6 bases). Trimming took off 9 bases at V and 2 bases at J, with 18 bases between the two ends. Germline loops: CDR1 MNHEY, CDR2 SMNVEV (reference sequence). This CDR3 comprises 15 residues. The CDR3 loop reads CASGTFRGTTDTQYF. The CDR3 coding sequence is TGTGCCAGTGGTACATTCCGGGGGACCACAGATACGCAGTATTTT.

This clone was detected once. The chain is built from TRBV7-2 and TRBJ1-1; TRBD1 matches at 7 bases. This CDR3 comprises 16 residues. The J segment lost 3 bases and the V segment lost 5 bases, leaving 12 bases of the junction unmatched. The germline V gene encodes CDR1 SGHTA and CDR2 FQGNSA. CDR3 DNA: TGTGCCAGCAGCCATCCCGAGACAGGGTGGGACACTGAAGCTTTCTTT. Encoded protein: CASSHPETGWDTEAFF. Based on the CDR3 plus reference TRBV7-2 and TRBJ1-1, the full variable domain is GAGVSQSPSNKVTEKGKDVELRCDPISGHTALYWYRQSLGQGLEFLIYFQGNSAPDKSGLPSDRFSAERTGGSVSTLTIQRTQQEDSAVYLCASSHPETGWDTEAFFGQGTRLTVV.

This rearrangement joins TRBV5-6 to TRBJ2-1; 10 positions match TRBD1. V shed 4 bases and J 9 bases; nucleotides not matched to a gene: 13. The CDR3 has 16 residues. Germline-derived CDR1 and CDR2 are SGHDT and YYEEEE. The CDR3 region is CASSTPGQGLGSEQFF. The CDR3 coding sequence is TGTGCCAGCAGCACCCCGGGACAGGGGTTAGGTAGTGAGCAGTTCTTC.

The chain carries TRBV5-1 and TRBJ2-1; 11 bases fit TRBD1. The germline CDR1 and CDR2 sequences are SGHRS and YFSETQ. Trimming at V came to 4 bases and at J to 3 bases, leaving 3 bases not matched to a gene. The CDR3 spans 15 residues. CDR3 region: CASSLGQGVYNEQFF. CDR3 in DNA: TGCGCCAGCAGCCTGGGACAGGGGGTCTACAATGAGCAGTTCTTC. The full variable domain, its missing parts supplied by reference TRBV5-1 and TRBJ2-1, is KAGVTQTPRYLIKTRGQQVTLSCSPISGHRSVSWYQQTPGQGLQFLFEYFSETQRNKGNFPGRFSGRQFSNSRSEMNVSTLELGDSALYLCASSLGQGVYNEQFFGPGTRLTVL.

The genes are TRBV4-3 and TRBJ2-3; TRBD2 aligns across 7 bases. V lost 2 bases, J lost 4 bases, and 21 bases stayed unmatched. This CDR3 spans 20 amino acids. CDR1 LGHNA and CDR2 YSLEER come from the germline V gene. CDR3 nucleotide sequence: TGCGCCAGCAGCCAAACCCTCGGCCTTGGGGCGGGGGAAGTAGCAGATACGCAGTATTTT. Protein product: CASSQTLGLGAGEVADTQYF.

This clone has a single count. The V gene is TRBV7-2, the J gene TRBJ2-5; D possibly uses TRBD1 or TRBD2 (6 bases each). Germline V lookup: CDR1 SGHTA, CDR2 FQGNSA. V was cut by 5 bases and J by 3 bases, with 16 bases left in between. The CDR3 contains 15 residues. The CDR3 DNA sequence: TGTGCCAGCAGCGTAAGGGGGGCCGAGGAAGAGACCCAGTACTTC. Its translation: CASSVRGAEEETQYF.

V usage is TRBV3-1 (or the pseudogene TRBV3-2) and J usage is TRBJ1-2; 7 positions match TRBD1. The CDR3 runs 15 residues. The V segment lost 1 base and the J segment 2 bases; nucleotides outside the gene matches: 4. From germline, CDR1 is LGHDT and CDR2 YNNKEL (reference sequence). This CDR3 reads CASSQAGGGNYGYTF. In DNA, the CDR3 is TGTGCCAGCAGCCAAGCAGGGGGGGGGAACTATGGCTACACCTTC.

J is TRBJ2-7 and V is TRBV6-1; TRBD2 matches at 7 bases. V was pared by 3 bases and J by 4 bases, with 6 bases of the junction left unmatched. The length of the CDR3 is 14 residues. The germline V gene encodes CDR1 MNHNS and CDR2 SASEGT. Here the CDR3 reads CASSEGGSGYEQYF. The CDR3 bases are TGTGCCAGCAGTGAGGGGGGGTCCGGGTACGAGCAGTACTTC.

In DNA, the CDR3 is TGTGCCATCAGGACAGGGTGGGAGCAGTACTTC. It translates to CAIRTGWEQYF. The rearrangement joins TRBV10-3 to TRBJ2-7; 7 bases are shared with TRBD1. V lost 6 bases, J lost 7 bases, and 3 bases stayed unmatched. The germline V gene has CDR1 ENHRY and CDR2 SYGVKD. This CDR3 contains 11 residues.

This clone was detected a few times. V and J are TRBV4-3 and TRBJ2-3, with 8 bases aligning to TRBD2. This CDR3 contains 14 residues. Germline CDR1 reads LGHNA; CDR2 reads YSLEER. J was trimmed by 6 bases and V by 1 base; bases with no gene match: 3. The CDR3 spells CASSQGGRMDTQYF. The CDR3 DNA reads as TGCGCCAGCAGCCAAGGCGGGAGGATGGATACGCAGTATTTT.

This clone appeared many times. The J gene is TRBJ2-2, the V gene TRBV5-4, with 8 positions matching TRBD1. The germline V gene has CDR1 SGHNT and CDR2 YYREEE (reference sequence). This CDR3 spans 19 amino acids. The V and J ends lost 1 base and 1 base, in that order; junction bases with no gene match: 12. The chain's CDR3 is CASSLRGYRGNLNTGELFF. For the CDR3, the DNA is TGTGCCAGCAGCTTGAGGGGCTACAGGGGGAACTTGAACACCGGGGAGCTGTTTTTT.

This chain uses TRBV15 with TRBJ2-2; 8 bases agree with TRBD1. Looked up from germline, CDR1 is LNHNV and CDR2 is YYDKDF (reference sequence). The junction had 12 bases not matched to a gene; V was cut back by 5 bases and J by 7 bases. This CDR3 has 16 amino acids. The chain's CDR3 is CATSPRQGSRVGELFF. The CDR3 coding sequence is TGTGCCACCAGCCCGCGACAGGGGAGTCGGGTCGGGGAGCTGTTTTTT.

DNA for the CDR3: TGTGCCAGCAGCTTCAGGGGTTGGGAACAGCCCCAGCATTTT. As protein: CASSFRGWEQPQHF. The chain links TRBV7-2 to TRBJ1-5, with D perhaps TRBD1 (6 bases). Trimming shortened V by 3 bases and J by 7 bases, and 13 bases separated the two germline ends. The CDR3 length is 14 residues. CDR1 SGHTA and CDR2 FQGNSA come from the germline V gene.

J is TRBJ1-5 and V is TRBV6-2 or TRBV6-3; 8 bases map to TRBD1. In germline, CDR1 is MNHEY, CDR2 SVGEGT. Trimming cost V 3 bases and J 7 bases; bases outside gene matches: 8. This CDR3 has 15 amino acids. This CDR3 reads CASSYVDRVRQPQHF. CDR3 DNA: TGTGCCAGCAGTTATGTGGACAGGGTCAGACAGCCCCAGCATTTT.

The chain employs TRBV19 and TRBJ1-1; 9 nucleotides match TRBD1. Germline loops: CDR1 LNHDA, CDR2 SQIVND (reference sequence). Germline trimming cut 6 bases from V and 3 bases from J; bases unmatched to any gene: 5. The CDR3 covers 14 residues. In DNA form, the CDR3 reads TGTGCCAGTAGAGGGACAGGGAGACACACTGAAGCTTTCTTT. Residues: CASRGTGRHTEAFF.

The chain joins TRBV18 to TRBJ2-7; D is uncertain. There are 13 residues in the CDR3. V gave up 1 base and J gave up 5 bases, with 9 bases separating them. CDR1 is KGHSH and CDR2 is LQKENI in the germline V gene. The CDR3 protein is CASSPLTSNEQYF. CDR3 nucleotides: TGTGCCAGCTCACCACTGACATCTAACGAGCAGTACTTC.

The CDR3 DNA sequence: TGTGCCACCAGTGACCAGGACAGGGATGGCTACACCTTC. Translation gives CATSDQDRDGYTF. The chain carries TRBV24-1 and TRBJ1-2; 8 bases line up with TRBD1. The J segment lost 6 bases and the V segment lost 4 bases, leaving 3 bases of the junction unmatched. The CDR3 has 13 amino acids. Germline V lookup: CDR1 KGHDR, CDR2 SFDVKD.

The chain couples TRBV29-1 to TRBJ2-3; TRBD1 aligns across 8 bases. Losses at the gene ends were 6 bases for V and 0 bases for J; bases not matched to a gene: 8. CDR1 and CDR2 from the germline V gene are SQVTM and ANQGSEA. The CDR3 covers 15 residues. CDR3 in DNA: TGCAGCGTGGGTGGGACAGGAACTAGCACAGATACGCAGTATTTT. This gives the protein CSVGGTGTSTDTQYF.

This chain connects TRBV9 to TRBJ2-3; D ambiguous. Between the trimmed V and J ends, which lost 0 bases and 1 base, there was a span of 12 bases. This CDR3 has 16 residues. Germline V CDR1 and CDR2: SGDLS, YYNGEE. This CDR3 reads CASSVASTPGTDTQYF. As DNA, the CDR3 is TGTGCCAGCAGCGTAGCTTCGACCCCTGGCACAGATACGCAGTATTTT.

The chain combines TRBV7-8 with TRBJ2-4, with 12 bases lining up with TRBD2. The germline CDR1 and CDR2 sequences are SGHVS and FQNEAQ. V was pared by 3 bases and J by 12 bases, with 3 bases of the junction left unmatched. The CDR3 extends over 13 amino acids. CDR3 sequence (DNA): TGTGCCAGCAGCTTTCTAGCGGGGGGGACTCAGTACTTC. It codes for CASSFLAGGTQYF. Together with reference TRBV7-8 and TRBJ2-4, the CDR3 gives the full variable domain: GAGVSQSPRYKVAKRGQDVALRCDPISGHVSLFWYQQALGQGPEFLTYFQNEAQLDKSGLPSDRFFAERPEGSVSTLKIQRTQQEDSAVYLCASSFLAGGTQYFGAGTRLSVL.